What follows are 19 T cell receptor beta chains derived from one specimen sequenced in a study of sequential checkpoint blockade in melanoma. This table comes from immunoSEQ multiplex PCR, and its TCRdb copy is limited to in-frame clones, with some not included. The sample shows around 13,000 clones, 25% to 35% of them seen only once. Documented treatment: randomized to nivolumab then ipilimumab (arm A) or the reverse (arm B). Sequencing used tumor tissue (inferred from file names), obtained from a patient given nivolumab and ipilimumab in sequence. These receptors all stem from a human donor with melanoma.

The rearrangement uses TRBV10-3 and TRBJ2-1; 10 nucleotides align to TRBD2. The V gene end was trimmed by 0 bases and the J gene end by 0 bases; junction bases not matched to a gene: 8. The CDR3 has 19 amino acids. The germline V gene encodes CDR1 ENHRY and CDR2 SYGVKD. The CDR3 loop reads CAISESRAGGTSSYNEQFF. The CDR3 DNA sequence: TGTGCCATCAGTGAGTCGAGAGCGGGAGGGACAAGCTCCTACAATGAGCAGTTCTTC.

This clone came up a few times. The rearrangement joins TRBV9 to TRBJ1-2; a possible D gene is TRBD1 (5 bases). The germline V gene has CDR1 SGDLS and CDR2 YYNGEE. The length of the CDR3 is 14 residues. Deletions cut 0 bases from V and 2 bases from J, with 8 bases between. For the CDR3, the DNA is TGTGCCAGCAGCGTAGCCCCAGGGAACTATGGCTACACCTTC. It translates to CASSVAPGNYGYTF.

This chain's CDR3 is CASSPRQQETQYF. The DNA of the CDR3 is TGTGCCAGCTCACCTAGACAACAAGAGACCCAGTACTTC. The chain carries TRBV18 and TRBJ2-5; D unresolved. V lost 3 bases and J lost 2, with 7 bases in between. Germline CDR1 KGHSH, CDR2 LQKENI. This CDR3 contains 13 residues.

This chain connects TRBV9 to TRBJ2-4; 12 nucleotides line up with TRBD2. The V gene's germline CDR1 is SGDLS and CDR2 YYNGEE. This CDR3 is 21 amino acids long. Unmatched junction bases numbered 17, after V lost 3 bases and J lost 1 base. DNA for the CDR3: TGTGCCAGCAGCGCTAGCCCCAGACTAGCGGGAGCGCCTGAGGCCAAAAACATTCAGTACTTC. This gives the protein CASSASPRLAGAPEAKNIQYF.

The CDR3 bases are TGTGCCAGCAGTTCACTAGCGCAAAGCTCTGGGGCCAACGTCCTGACTTTC. It translates to CASSSLAQSSGANVLTF. The chain links TRBV28 to TRBJ2-6; the match to TRBD2 covers 7 bases. The ends lost 4 bases at V and 0 bases at J; junction bases unmatched: 6. The germline V gene encodes CDR1 MDHEN and CDR2 SYDVKM. The CDR3 runs to 17 residues.

This clone was found once. V and J are TRBV12-5 and TRBJ1-1; D might be TRBD1 (5 bases). Germline assignment: CDR1 LGHNT and CDR2 FRNRAP. This CDR3 is built from 11 residues. The CDR3 DNA sequence: TGTGCCAGCAATCGGGGGACTGAAGCTTTCTTT. It specifies CASNRGTEAFF.

The V and J genes are TRBV28 and TRBJ1-1; TRBD1 matches 9 bases. Trimming cost V 1 base and J 5 bases; bases outside gene matches: 8. This CDR3 is built from 16 residues. CDR1 and CDR2 (germline): MDHEN, SYDVKM. The CDR3 sequence: CASSLSGYRGPTEAFF. For the CDR3, the DNA is TGTGCCAGCAGTTTATCCGGATACAGGGGGCCAACTGAAGCTTTCTTT.

This clone showed up just a few times. The gene calls are TRBV15 and TRBJ2-1, with 8 bases matching TRBD2. From germline, CDR1 is LNHNV and CDR2 YYDKDF (reference sequence). This CDR3 comprises 16 residues. The trim removed 1 base at V and 8 bases at J, leaving 10 bases unmatched. The CDR3 DNA is TGTGCCACCAGCAGAGGAATCAGCGGGAGATCGGATGAGCAGTTCTTC. Translation gives CATSRGISGRSDEQFF. The whole variable domain, filled in from reference TRBV15 and TRBJ2-1, reads DAMVIQNPRYQVTQFGKPVTLSCSQTLNHNVMYWYQQKSSQAPKLLFHYYDKDFNNEADTPDNFQSRRPNTSFCFLDIRSPGLGDTAMYLCATSRGISGRSDEQFFGPGTRLTVL.

This chain joins TRBV19 and TRBJ1-5; possible D gene TRBD1, 5 bases. CDR3 size: 15 residues. The germline V gene encodes CDR1 LNHDA and CDR2 SQIVND (reference sequence). The V and J ends lost 0 bases and 3 bases respectively, with 9 bases between them. CDR3 sequence reads: CASSIDRGDNQPQHF. The CDR3 region has the DNA TGTGCCAGTAGTATAGATCGAGGGGACAATCAGCCCCAGCATTTT. Full variable domain (remainder filled in from reference TRBV19 and TRBJ1-5): DGGITQSPKYLFRKEGQNVTLSCEQNLNHDAMYWYRQDPGQGLRLIYYSQIVNDFQKGDIAEGYSVSREKKESFPLTVTSAQKNPTAFYLCASSIDRGDNQPQHFGDGTRLSIL.

This clone came up a few times. V is TRBV19 and J is TRBJ1-4; TRBD1 matches 7 bases. Germline trimming cut 5 bases from V and 9 bases from J; bases unmatched to any gene: 3. The V gene's germline CDR1 is LNHDA and CDR2 SQIVND (reference sequence). CDR3 length equals 12 residues. CDR3 coding DNA: TGTGCCAGTAGTGTGGACAGGCAAAAACTGTTTTTT. This translates into CASSVDRQKLFF.

The chain joins TRBV29-1 to TRBJ2-2; weak D call: TRBD1 (6 bases). V lost 2 bases, J lost 5 bases, and 6 bases lay in between. There are 12 residues in the CDR3. Germline loops: CDR1 SQVTM, CDR2 ANQGSEA. CDR3 sequence reads: CSVEQGTGELFF. The CDR3 nucleotides read TGCAGCGTTGAACAGGGGACCGGGGAGCTGTTTTTT.

With regard to this clone: The read stops 1 residue short of the end of the CDR3; the missing end is completed from the germline J gene. V and J are TRBV10-3 and TRBJ2-1; 7 bases map to TRBD2. Germline assignment: CDR1 ENHRY and CDR2 SYGVKD. V was clipped by 0 bases and J by 6 bases; unmatched bases: 5. The length of the CDR3 is 15 residues. The sequenced part of the CDR3 DNA is TGTGCCATCAGTGAGTCACTAGCGAGGGGCAATGAGCAGTTC. Translating gives CAISESLARGNEQF. The full CDR3 reads CAISESLARGNEQFF.

The DNA of the CDR3 is TGTGCCAGTAGTATAGATAAGTGGGGGCTCTATGGCTACACCTTC. Encoded protein: CASSIDKWGLYGYTF. The chain recombines TRBV19 with TRBJ1-2; a weak D match, TRBD1 (6 bases). Germline V CDR1 and CDR2: LNHDA, SQIVND (reference sequence). Trimming took 0 bases from V and 4 from J, leaving 12 bases between them. This CDR3 is 15 amino acids long.

The genes are TRBV19 and TRBJ2-2, with D possibly being TRBD1 (6 bases). There are 16 residues in the CDR3. Trimming took off 10 bases at V and 5 bases at J, with 23 bases between the two ends. Germline CDR1 is LNHDA and CDR2 is SQIVND (reference sequence). The chain's CDR3 is CATSRGYREWTGELFF. CDR3 DNA: TGTGCCACCTCCCGGGGCTACAGGGAATGGACCGGGGAGCTGTTTTTT.

This chain uses TRBV9 with TRBJ2-2; D gene unclear. Per the germline V gene, CDR1 is SGDLS and CDR2 is YYNGEE. V lost 0 bases to trimming and J lost 1 base, with 7 bases between them. This CDR3 region has 15 residues. The CDR3, as DNA: TGTGCCAGCAGCGTAGGGGGTCAGAACACCGGGGAGCTGTTTTTT. This codes for CASSVGGQNTGELFF.

This clone appeared a few times. The chain employs TRBV6-8 and TRBJ2-1; D call uncertain. The V gene lost 2 bases and the J gene lost 7 bases, with 21 bases spanning the gap. Looked up from germline, CDR1 is MNHGY and CDR2 is SAAAGT. This CDR3 has 17 amino acids. The CDR3 nucleotides read TGTGCCAGCAGTTACGGCAGGCGAGGACCTATTCGGAATGAGCAGTTCTTC. Translating it yields CASSYGRRGPIRNEQFF.

This clone was found a few times. The chain has TRBV6-8 and TRBJ1-1; TRBD1 matches at 7 bases. CDR3 length: 18 residues. After removal of 7 bases from V and 3 bases from J, the junction contained 20 bases not matched to a gene. CDR1 MNHGY and CDR2 SAAAGT come from the germline V gene. CDR3 in amino acids: CASTLRSGTAYGDTEAFF. The CDR3 nucleotides read TGTGCCAGCACCTTACGCTCCGGGACAGCCTACGGGGACACTGAAGCTTTCTTT.

This clone was seen more than once but under ten times. The CDR3, as DNA: TGTGCCAGCAGTTACTCGACACAATACGGCTACACCTTC. This sequence encodes CASSYSTQYGYTF. The chain combines TRBV6-8 with TRBJ1-2; D is unclear. The CDR3 is 13 amino acids. V was cut by 0 bases and J by 8 bases, with 10 bases left in between. The V gene's germline CDR1 is MNHGY and CDR2 SAAAGT.

This clone was observed a few times. The chain couples TRBV6-8 to TRBJ2-7; TRBD2 agrees at 8 bases. Germline V CDR1 and CDR2: MNHGY, SAAAGT. CDR3 size: 13 residues. After removal of 8 bases from V and 3 bases from J, the junction contained 6 bases not matched to a gene. The CDR3 here is CASGAGEGYEQYF. The CDR3 DNA sequence: TGTGCCAGCGGAGCGGGAGAGGGCTACGAGCAGTACTTC.